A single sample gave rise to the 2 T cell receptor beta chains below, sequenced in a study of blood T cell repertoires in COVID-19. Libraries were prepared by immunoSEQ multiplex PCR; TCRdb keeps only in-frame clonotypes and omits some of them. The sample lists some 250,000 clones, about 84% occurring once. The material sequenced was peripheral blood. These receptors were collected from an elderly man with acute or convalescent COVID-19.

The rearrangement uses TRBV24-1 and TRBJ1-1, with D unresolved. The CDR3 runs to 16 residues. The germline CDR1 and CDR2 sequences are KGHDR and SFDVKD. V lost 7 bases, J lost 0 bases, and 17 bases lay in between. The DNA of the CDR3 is TGTGCCACCAGGGGCTCAACCGGCCCAATGAACACTGAAGCTTTCTTT. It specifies CATRGSTGPMNTEAFF.

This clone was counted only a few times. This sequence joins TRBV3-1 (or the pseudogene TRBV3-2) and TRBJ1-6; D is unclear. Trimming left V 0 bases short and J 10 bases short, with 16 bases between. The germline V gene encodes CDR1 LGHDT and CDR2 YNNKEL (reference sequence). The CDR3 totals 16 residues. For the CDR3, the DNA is TGTGCCAGCAGCCAAGAGGTCTTGACATATCCGTCACCCCTCCACTTT. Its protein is CASSQEVLTYPSPLHF.